The 22 T cell receptor beta chains given below trace back to one sample, sequenced in a study of cytomegalovirus exposure and HLA in healthy donors. The PCR used 60 Vbeta and 13 Jbeta primers. This table comes from immunoSEQ multiplex PCR, and its TCRdb copy is limited to in-frame clones, with some not included. This sample has around 97,000 clones; around three quarters occur once, and the top ten carry 10%. The sequencing sample was made of PBMCs. The receptors come from a woman aged 18-29 years in good health and CMV-seropositive.

This rearrangement joins TRBV5-1 to TRBJ2-1, with 12 bases lining up with TRBD2. J lost 5 bases, V lost 4 bases, and 4 bases had no gene match. In germline, CDR1 is SGHRS, CDR2 YFSETQ. The CDR3 sequence is 15 residues long. The CDR3, as DNA: TGCGCCAGCAGCAGGACTAGCGGGGCTAACAATGAGCAGTTCTTC. Protein sequence: CASSRTSGANNEQFF.

This chain uses TRBV6-4 with TRBJ1-6, with D perhaps matching TRBD1 (5 bases). This CDR3 has 14 residues. The germline V and J ends were trimmed by 3 bases and 6 bases, with 9 bases remaining between them. Germline V gene data show CDR1 as MRHNA and CDR2 as SNTAGT. CDR3 coding DNA: TGTGCCAGCAGTGATAACCAGGGTAATTCACCCCTCCACTTT. This translates into CASSDNQGNSPLHF.

The chain combines TRBV9 with TRBJ1-1; D is unclear. Germline V gene sequence: CDR1 SGDLS, CDR2 YYNGEE. Trimming pared 4 bases from V and 11 bases from J, leaving 12 bases between. This CDR3 comprises 11 residues. CDR3: CASSPQQVAFF. CDR3 in DNA: TGTGCCAGCAGCCCACAACAAGTGGCTTTCTTT.

The chain recombines TRBV5-1 with TRBJ1-2, with a possible D match to TRBD1 (5 bases). The CDR3 has 16 amino acids. V was trimmed by 0 bases and J by 5 bases, leaving 17 bases between them. CDR1 and CDR2 (germline): SGHRS, YFSETQ. The CDR3 protein is CASSLVTPGGLYGYTF. CDR3 coding DNA: TGCGCCAGCAGCTTGGTTACGCCCGGGGGATTGTATGGCTACACCTTC.

This clone was picked up a small number of times. V and J are TRBV6-5 and TRBJ1-4, with D tentatively TRBD1 (5 bases). Trimming took off 0 bases at V and 4 bases at J, with 12 bases between the two ends. The CDR3 sequence is 16 residues long. Looked up from germline, CDR1 is MNHEY and CDR2 is SVGAGI. CDR3 in amino acids: CASSYSLGGDNEKLFF. For the CDR3, the DNA is TGTGCCAGCAGTTACTCCCTGGGGGGAGATAATGAAAAACTGTTTTTT.

This chain uses TRBV7-2 with TRBJ2-7, with TRBD2 matching over 10 bases. The CDR3 length is 18 residues. V lost 5 bases and J lost 2; bases outside the gene matches: 15. From germline, CDR1 is SGHTA and CDR2 FQGNSA. CDR3 sequence (DNA): TGTGCCAGCAGCCCGGTAGTAGCGGGAGGCCAAGGGACCTACGAGCAGTACTTC. Translating it yields CASSPVVAGGQGTYEQYF.

This chain joins TRBV6-5 and TRBJ1-2, with 9 bases that match TRBD1. The CDR3 loop spans 13 amino acids. The junction had 6 bases not matched to a gene; V was cut back by 5 bases and J by 8 bases. Germline V gene data show CDR1 as MNHEY and CDR2 as SVGAGI. CDR3 in DNA: TGTGCCAGCAGTAGGGACAGGGTTAGAGGCTACACCTTC. It encodes CASSRDRVRGYTF.

With respect to this clone: The sample contains more than one DNA sequence encoding this CDR3. The V and J genes are TRBV6-5 and TRBJ1-1; D perhaps matches TRBD1 (6 bases). The CDR3 runs to 14 residues. Between the trimmed V and J ends, which lost 6 bases and 3 bases, there was a span of 14 bases. Germline assignment: CDR1 MNHEY and CDR2 SVGAGI. The CDR3 coding sequence is TGTGCCAGCAGCCGGCAGGGGCGGGACACTGAAGCTTTCTTT. This encodes CASSRQGRDTEAFF.

This clone has a handful of counts. V and J are TRBV27 and TRBJ1-1; TRBD1 matches at 9 bases. V was pared by 8 bases and J by 0 bases, with 19 bases of the junction left unmatched. CDR3 length equals 19 residues. From germline, CDR1 is MNHEY and CDR2 SMNVEV (reference sequence). CDR3 nucleotide sequence: TGTGCCAGCTCCCTCGGACCCCACTGGACAGGGGAAATGAACACTGAAGCTTTCTTT. Its translation: CASSLGPHWTGEMNTEAFF.

This clone occurred a few times. The chain employs TRBV6-5 and TRBJ1-2; 8 positions agree with TRBD1. Germline CDR1 is MNHEY and CDR2 is SVGAGI. The V and J ends lost 1 base and 8 bases, in that order; junction bases with no gene match: 12. CDR3 length: 16 residues. The CDR3 spells CASSYWGRRGHGGYTF. The DNA of the CDR3 is TGTGCCAGCAGTTACTGGGGGCGCAGGGGGCATGGCGGCTACACCTTC.

The V gene is TRBV4-1, the J gene TRBJ2-7, with 10 bases lining up with TRBD1. Germline CDR1 MGHRA, CDR2 YSYEKL. The CDR3 runs 14 residues. The V segment lost 5 bases and the J segment 3 bases; nucleotides outside the gene matches: 4. Written as DNA, the CDR3 is TGCGCCAGCAGCAACCGGGACAGGGGCTACGAGCAGTACTTC. It translates to CASSNRDRGYEQYF.

The gene calls are TRBV28 and TRBJ1-4; 8 bases line up with TRBD1. V trimming: 3 bases; J trimming: 7 bases; junction bases outside the gene matches: 10. Germline values: CDR1 MDHEN, CDR2 SYDVKM. The CDR3 has 16 residues. The CDR3 here is CASSFGADRVREKLFF. CDR3 bases: TGTGCCAGCAGTTTTGGGGCGGACAGGGTTCGTGAAAAACTGTTTTTT. The whole variable domain, filled in from reference TRBV28 and TRBJ1-4, reads DVKVTQSSRYLVKRTGEKVFLECVQDMDHENMFWYRQDPGLGLRLIYFSYDVKMKEKGDIPEGYSVSREKKERFSLILESASTNQTSMYLCASSFGADRVREKLFFGSGTQLSVL.

This sequence joins TRBV7-2 and TRBJ1-5; D is possibly TRBD1 (5 bases). Germline CDR1 SGHTA, CDR2 FQGNSA. V was cut by 10 bases and J by 2 bases, with 15 bases left in between. The CDR3 totals 14 residues. In nucleotides, the CDR3 is TGTGCCACGACCTGGGGGGTAGGCAATCAGCCCCAGCATTTT. It encodes CATTWGVGNQPQHF.

The chain combines TRBV6-1 with TRBJ2-2, with unresolved D. Trimming stripped 7 bases from V and 1 base from J, with 7 bases between. CDR3 length equals 13 residues. From germline, CDR1 is MNHNS and CDR2 SASEGT. CDR3 coding DNA: TGTGCCAGCACCCGCAGGAACACCGGGGAGCTGTTTTTT. Amino acid sequence: CASTRRNTGELFF.

The chain employs TRBV9 and TRBJ1-4; 11 bases are shared with TRBD1. The CDR3 is 15 residues long. Germline V gives CDR1 SGDLS, CDR2 YYNGEE. Trimming at V came to 4 bases and at J to 7 bases, leaving 6 bases not matched to a gene. The CDR3 loop reads CASSWKGTGGEKLFF. For the CDR3, the DNA is TGTGCCAGCAGCTGGAAGGGGACAGGGGGTGAAAAACTGTTTTTT.

This clone has just one count. This chain uses TRBV4-1 with TRBJ2-3, with D maybe TRBD1 (6 bases). Germline V lookup: CDR1 MGHRA, CDR2 YSYEKL. V gave up 0 bases and J gave up 6 bases, with 22 bases separating them. This CDR3 spans 18 amino acids. In DNA form, the CDR3 reads TGCGCCAGCAGCCAAGAGGGGGTCAGGGGAAGGATCTGGGATACGCAGTATTTT. It yields the protein CASSQEGVRGRIWDTQYF.

The rearrangement uses TRBV4-2 and TRBJ2-3; D gene uncertain. CDR1 is LGHNA and CDR2 is YNFKEQ in the germline V gene. V gave up 8 bases and J gave up 0 bases, with 12 bases separating them. The CDR3 spans 14 residues. For the CDR3, the DNA is TGTGCCAGCGGCCCGGTTTCTAGCACAGATACGCAGTATTTT. This codes for CASGPVSSTDTQYF.

This clone was recorded once. The V call is TRBV6-6, the J call TRBJ2-7; 7 nucleotides agree with TRBD2. This CDR3 has 16 residues. After removal of 0 bases from V and 7 bases from J, the junction contained 12 bases not matched to a gene. Germline values: CDR1 MNHNY, CDR2 SVGAGI (reference sequence). The CDR3 is CASSYSLAESSKEQYF. As DNA, the CDR3 is TGTGCCAGCAGTTACTCGCTAGCGGAGTCAAGTAAAGAGCAGTACTTC.

This chain joins TRBV9 and TRBJ2-7; TRBD1 matches at 7 bases. The V gene's germline CDR1 is SGDLS and CDR2 YYNGEE. The length of the CDR3 is 15 residues. V trimming: 3 bases; J trimming: 7 bases; junction bases outside the gene matches: 13. DNA for the CDR3: TGTGCCAGCAGCGCCTTAGACAGGGTCTCGGGAGAGCAGTACTTC. The encoded protein is CASSALDRVSGEQYF.

This clone has only a few counts. V is TRBV7-2 and J is TRBJ2-7; D possibly corresponds to TRBD2 (6 bases). V was pared by 5 bases and J by 2 bases, with 25 bases between. The CDR3 totals 18 residues. Germline V gene lookup returns CDR1 SGHTA and CDR2 FQGNSA. The CDR3 DNA is TGTGCCAGCAGCCCCGGGAGACAGTTCGAGACTACACCCTACGAGCAGTACTTC. Translating it yields CASSPGRQFETTPYEQYF.

The rearrangement uses TRBV7-7 and TRBJ2-5, with D tentatively TRBD1 (6 bases). Germline V CDR1 and CDR2: SSHAT, FNYEAQ (reference sequence). This CDR3 has 13 residues. With 1 base removed from V and 3 bases from J, the gap between germline ends came to 6 bases. The CDR3 region has the DNA TGTGCCAGCAGCTTAGACAGGGAAGAGACCCAGTACTTC. Protein product: CASSLDREETQYF.

The chain links TRBV6-5 to TRBJ2-3; 9 nucleotides agree with TRBD2. V lost 0 bases and J lost 6; bases outside the gene matches: 7. The V gene's germline CDR1 is MNHEY and CDR2 SVGAGI. The CDR3 has 16 residues. The chain's CDR3 is CASSYSRAGGADTQYF. CDR3 in DNA: TGTGCCAGCAGTTACTCCCGAGCGGGGGGCGCGGATACGCAGTATTTT.